This entry lists 30 T cell receptor beta chains sequenced from one sample in a study of cytomegalovirus exposure and HLA in healthy donors (dated 2017 in TCRdb). To prepare the library, the immunoSEQ multiplex PCR assay was applied. For the multiplex PCR, a mixture combining 60 forward primers for TCR Vbeta segments and 13 reverse primers for TCR Jbeta segments was used. TCRdb holds this immuneACCESS table with in-frame rearrangements only. Some clones are missing; in checked studies, unresolved V genes explain under half, and the rest has no known cause. The sample data list 130,000 to 150,000 clones, and 80% to 85% of these were observed just once. The ten top clones hold roughly 2.9% of the sample. The sample consisted of PBMCs. Receptor source: a woman aged 25 to 39 in good health and CMV-seronegative.

The chain links TRBV4-1 to TRBJ2-3, with D possibly TRBD2 on 6 matching bases. The CDR3 covers 19 residues. Germline V lookup: CDR1 MGHRA, CDR2 YSYEKL. V lost 2 bases and J 4 bases, leaving 25 bases between the germline ends. CDR3 loop: CASSQLGRGPGGISDTQYF. For the CDR3, the DNA is TGCGCCAGCAGCCAATTGGGCCGAGGACCCGGCGGGATATCAGATACGCAGTATTTT.

J is TRBJ2-7 and V is TRBV30; D gene ambiguous. The CDR3 runs to 11 residues. Germline CDR1 GTSNPN, CDR2 SVGIG (reference sequence). The V end was cut by 1 base, the J end by 7 bases, with 8 bases between. CDR3 nucleotides: TGTGCCTGGAGTGCCCCCGGGGAGCAGTACTTC. Translating it yields CAWSAPGEQYF. The entire variable domain, with the rest obtained from reference TRBV30 and TRBJ2-7, is as follows: SQTIHQWPATLVQPVGSPLSLECTVEGTSNPNLYWYRQAAGRGLQLLFYSVGIGQISSEVPQNLSASRPQDRQFILSSKKLLLSDSGFYLCAWSAPGEQYFGPGTRLTVT.

In DNA, the CDR3 is TGTGCCAGTAGGTACGGGGACAATGAGCAGTTCTTC. It encodes CASRYGDNEQFF. This chain connects TRBV19 to TRBJ2-1; TRBD2 is a possible D gene (5 bases). Germline V CDR1 and CDR2: LNHDA, SQIVND (reference sequence). Trimming cost V 6 bases and J 5 bases, with 8 bases left between them. The CDR3 sequence is 12 residues long.

The chain carries TRBV9 and TRBJ2-7, with D perhaps TRBD1 (5 bases). Between the trimmed V and J ends, which lost 4 bases and 2 bases, there was a span of 16 bases. Looked up from germline, CDR1 is SGDLS and CDR2 is YYNGEE. The CDR3 loop spans 15 amino acids. CDR3 coding DNA: TGTGCCAGCAGCCCGCTCAGGGCCGGTCCCTACGAGCAGTACTTC. It yields the protein CASSPLRAGPYEQYF.

This chain links TRBV7-6 with TRBJ2-3, with a weak D call TRBD2 (6 bases). CDR3 length equals 15 residues. The V end was cut by 4 bases, the J end by 5 bases, with 16 bases between. Germline-derived CDR1 and CDR2 are SGHVS and FNYEAQ. The CDR3: CASSSGLSPGDTQYF. The CDR3 coding sequence is TGTGCCAGCAGCTCGGGACTCTCCCCCGGAGATACGCAGTATTTT. The full variable domain, rest sourced from reference TRBV7-6 and TRBJ2-3, is GAGVSQSPRYKVTKRGQDVALRCDPISGHVSLYWYRQALGQGPEFLTYFNYEAQQDKSGLPNDRFSAERPEGSISTLTIQRTEQRDSAMYRCASSSGLSPGDTQYFGPGTRLTVL.

The CDR3 region is CASSPLKTGAAYGYTF. The CDR3 DNA follows: TGCGCCAGCAGCCCACTTAAGACAGGGGCCGCCTATGGCTACACCTTC. V is TRBV5-1 and J is TRBJ1-2, with TRBD1 matching over 8 bases. This CDR3 spans 16 amino acids. Germline CDR1 and CDR2: SGHRS and YFSETQ. V lost 4 bases and J lost 4; bases outside the gene matches: 12.

The V and J genes are TRBV5-8 and TRBJ2-7; D remains unclear. CDR3 length: 13 residues. V lost 4 bases and J 3 bases, leaving 11 bases between the germline ends. CDR1 and CDR2 from the germline V gene are SGHTS and YDEGEE. The CDR3 spells CASSLSRSYEQYF. CDR3 coding DNA: TGTGCCAGCAGCCTTTCGCGAAGCTACGAGCAGTACTTC.

The chain carries TRBV10-3 and TRBJ1-1; D is possibly TRBD1 (5 bases). The CDR3 is 13 residues long. In germline, CDR1 is ENHRY, CDR2 SYGVKD. Deletions cut 7 bases from V and 4 bases from J, with 13 bases between. The CDR3 DNA is TGTGCCATCATGTCCGGGACTGTCACTGAAGCTTTCTTT. Protein sequence: CAIMSGTVTEAFF.

The chain recombines TRBV4-1 with TRBJ2-3; tentative D call: TRBD2 (5 bases). The CDR3 length is 16 residues. The germline gives CDR1 MGHRA, CDR2 YSYEKL. V was clipped by 1 base and J by 4 bases, with 15 bases between them. The CDR3, as DNA: TGCGCCAGCAGCCAAGGAGTGGCTAGCTATGCAGATACGCAGTATTTT. This encodes CASSQGVASYADTQYF.

A few counts support this clone. The chain's CDR3 is CASSALAGGPSEQFF. The CDR3 DNA follows: TGCGCCAGCAGCGCACTAGCGGGAGGGCCGAGTGAGCAGTTCTTC. The V gene is TRBV5-1, the J gene TRBJ2-1; the match to TRBD2 covers 13 bases. This CDR3 contains 15 residues. CDR1 is SGHRS, CDR2 YFSETQ, per germline. J lost 9 bases, V lost 4 bases, and 7 bases had no gene match.

This chain connects TRBV7-2 to TRBJ2-2; D is possibly TRBD1 (5 bases). The CDR3 runs 14 residues. V was trimmed by 3 bases and J by 1 base, leaving 6 bases between them. CDR1 and CDR2 (germline): SGHTA, FQGNSA. The CDR3 spells CASSFGQNTGELFF. The CDR3, as DNA: TGTGCCAGCAGCTTCGGACAGAACACCGGGGAGCTGTTTTTT. The variable domain in full, completed from reference TRBV7-2 and TRBJ2-2, reads GAGVSQSPSNKVTEKGKDVELRCDPISGHTALYWYRQSLGQGLEFLIYFQGNSAPDKSGLPSDRFSAERTGGSVSTLTIQRTQQEDSAVYLCASSFGQNTGELFFGEGSRLTVL.

The rearrangement joins TRBV7-9 to TRBJ1-2; no clear D. The ends were cut back, 1 base at V and 2 bases at J, with 17 bases in the middle. This CDR3 comprises 17 residues. CDR1 SEHNR and CDR2 FQNEAQ come from the germline V gene (reference sequence). The CDR3 loop is CASSLGALQGPNYGYTF. CDR3 nucleotides: TGTGCCAGCAGCTTAGGGGCTTTACAAGGTCCCAACTATGGCTACACCTTC.

This chain links TRBV9 with TRBJ2-1; 8 bases line up with TRBD1. The CDR3 spans 16 residues. Germline V CDR1 and CDR2: SGDLS, YYNGEE. Losses at the gene ends were 3 bases for V and 8 bases for J; bases not matched to a gene: 13. DNA for the CDR3: TGTGCCAGCAGCGCCGGACAGCAGGGGGCGGTCGATGAGCAGTTCTTC. Translation: CASSAGQQGAVDEQFF.

The chain combines TRBV19 with TRBJ2-5; 12 nucleotides line up with TRBD2. J was trimmed by 9 bases and V by 3 bases; bases with no gene match: 8. The CDR3 length is 15 residues. CDR1 LNHDA and CDR2 SQIVND come from the germline V gene (reference sequence). This CDR3 reads CASSILLAGGEAQYF. CDR3 nucleotide sequence: TGTGCCAGTAGTATTCTCCTAGCGGGAGGGGAGGCCCAGTACTTC.

The chain employs TRBV5-4 and TRBJ2-4, with D uncertain. Germline loops: CDR1 SGHNT, CDR2 YYREEE (reference sequence). The CDR3 covers 14 residues. V lost 5 bases and J lost 5, with 14 bases in between. Here the CDR3 reads CASSLKRSENIQYF. The CDR3 coding sequence is TGTGCCAGCAGTCTTAAGAGAAGTGAAAACATTCAGTACTTC.

The chain joins TRBV19 to TRBJ1-5; D ambiguous. There are 12 residues in the CDR3. Germline V lookup: CDR1 LNHDA, CDR2 SQIVND (reference sequence). Trimming cost V 7 bases and J 2 bases, with 6 bases left between them. Written as DNA, the CDR3 is TGTGCCAGTAAGGAGGGCAATCAGCCCCAGCATTTT. As protein: CASKEGNQPQHF.

The chain joins TRBV7-9 to TRBJ1-2; a possible D gene is TRBD1 (5 bases). The CDR3 consists of 14 residues. V lost 0 bases to trimming and J lost 4 bases, with 9 bases between them. The V gene's germline CDR1 is SEHNR and CDR2 FQNEAQ (reference sequence). The CDR3 region is CASSLAGPRYGYTF. In nucleotides, the CDR3 is TGTGCCAGCAGCTTAGCGGGGCCTCGCTATGGCTACACCTTC.

The chain carries TRBV18 and TRBJ2-5; TRBD2 might be the D (6 bases). Gene TRBJ2-7 matches the end of the DNA better, so the J call may be wrong. CDR1 KGHSH and CDR2 LQKENI come from the germline V gene. The CDR3 is 13 amino acids. The CDR3 protein is CASSPRRDYEQYF. CDR3 DNA sequence: TGTGCCAGCTCACCACGGAGGGACTACGAGCAGTACTTC.

The chain carries TRBV10-3 and TRBJ1-2, with D maybe TRBD1 (5 bases). Germline CDR1 reads ENHRY; CDR2 reads SYGVKD. V lost 0 bases to trimming and J lost 2 bases, with 10 bases between them. CDR3 length: 15 amino acids. The CDR3 loop reads CAISESLGANYGYTF. The CDR3, as DNA: TGTGCCATCAGTGAGTCCCTAGGGGCAAACTATGGCTACACCTTC.

This clone was seen more than once but under ten times. The chain links TRBV6-6 to TRBJ1-1; the match to TRBD1 covers 8 bases. This CDR3 comprises 15 residues. The V gene end was trimmed by 7 bases and the J gene end by 0 bases; junction bases not matched to a gene: 7. The germline CDR1 and CDR2 sequences are MNHNY and SVGAGI (reference sequence). The CDR3, as DNA: TGTGCCAGCAACCCTAGGACAGGGATGAACACTGAAGCTTTCTTT. Translated, it gives CASNPRTGMNTEAFF.

V gene TRBV18 combines with J gene TRBJ2-7; D not certain. The V and J ends lost 3 bases and 2 bases respectively, with 11 bases between them. The CDR3 extends over 14 amino acids. The germline CDR1 and CDR2 sequences are KGHSH and LQKENI. Here the CDR3 reads CASSPPLQTYEQYF. In DNA, the CDR3 is TGTGCCAGCTCACCCCCGTTGCAGACCTACGAGCAGTACTTC.

This clone has more than one count but fewer than ten. The chain employs TRBV6-1 and TRBJ1-2, with D perhaps matching TRBD1 (5 bases). The germline V and J ends were trimmed by 1 base and 5 bases, with 11 bases remaining between them. The V gene's germline CDR1 is MNHNS and CDR2 SASEGT. The CDR3 has 14 residues. The CDR3 reads CASSEVGRGYGYTF. The CDR3 DNA is TGTGCCAGCAGTGAAGTGGGAAGGGGTTATGGCTACACCTTC.

The chain carries TRBV5-4 and TRBJ2-4, with 11 bases matching TRBD2. Trimming at V came to 0 bases and at J to 2 bases, leaving 4 bases not matched to a gene. The germline V gene encodes CDR1 SGHNT and CDR2 YYREEE (reference sequence). This CDR3 is built from 17 residues. The CDR3, as DNA: TGTGCCAGCAGCTTGGCCTTAGCGGGGGGGACCAAAAACATTCAGTACTTC. Protein: CASSLALAGGTKNIQYF.

CDR3 nucleotide sequence: TGCACCAGCAGCCAAGAGATCAAACTAGCGGGGGGCAATGAGCAGTTCTTC. Amino acids: CTSSQEIKLAGGNEQFF. V is TRBV1 and J is TRBJ2-1; TRBD2 reflects the table's D call only, with no check against the DNA. TRBV1 is deemed a pseudogene. This CDR3 spans 17 amino acids.

This clone was seen once. This chain links TRBV28 with TRBJ1-1; a possible D gene is TRBD1 (5 bases). V lost 6 bases and J 0 bases, leaving 14 bases between the germline ends. The CDR3 consists of 15 residues. Germline V gives CDR1 MDHEN, CDR2 SYDVKM. The CDR3, as DNA: TGTGCCAGCAGAGATGAAGGGGTGGTGAACACTGAAGCTTTCTTT. Amino acid sequence: CASRDEGVVNTEAFF. Filled out from reference TRBV28 and TRBJ1-1, the complete variable domain reads DVKVTQSSRYLVKRTGEKVFLECVQDMDHENMFWYRQDPGLGLRLIYFSYDVKMKEKGDIPEGYSVSREKKERFSLILESASTNQTSMYLCASRDEGVVNTEAFFGQGTRLTVV.

V gene TRBV30 combines with J gene TRBJ1-3, with TRBD1 matching 8 bases. The trim removed 0 bases at V and 2 bases at J, leaving 0 bases unmatched. This CDR3 contains 14 residues. Germline V gives CDR1 GTSNPN, CDR2 SVGIG (reference sequence). CDR3 in DNA: TGTGCCTGGAGTGTACAGGGGGCTGGAAACACCATATATTTT. Translation gives CAWSVQGAGNTIYF.

The V call is TRBV7-9, the J call TRBJ1-3; tentative D call: TRBD1 (5 bases). From germline, CDR1 is SEHNR and CDR2 FQNEAQ (reference sequence). The CDR3 runs to 14 residues. V was cut by 3 bases and J by 6 bases, with 12 bases left in between. The DNA of the CDR3 is TGTGCCAGCAGCTTCAGGGCGAATCTAAACACCATATATTTT. Translated: CASSFRANLNTIYF. The entire variable domain, with the rest obtained from reference TRBV7-9 and TRBJ1-3, is as follows: DTGVSQNPRHKITKRGQNVTFRCDPISEHNRLYWYRQTLGQGPEFLTYFQNEAQLEKSRLLSDRFSAERPKGSFSTLEIQRTEQGDSAMYLCASSFRANLNTIYFGEGSWLTVV.

The chain couples TRBV7-2 to TRBJ2-1; D is unclear. V was shortened by 2 bases and J by 0 bases, with 11 bases between the two germline ends. The CDR3 totals 16 residues. Germline V gives CDR1 SGHTA, CDR2 FQGNSA. The CDR3 spells CASSLPGQSSYNEQFF. In DNA form, the CDR3 reads TGTGCCAGCAGCTTACCTGGGCAGAGCTCCTACAATGAGCAGTTCTTC.

In this sample, this clone turned up once. The chain couples TRBV28 to TRBJ1-1; maybe TRBD1 (6 bases). Germline values: CDR1 MDHEN, CDR2 SYDVKM. The ends were cut back, 5 bases at V and 6 bases at J, with 19 bases in the middle. The CDR3 consists of 15 residues. The chain's CDR3 is CASSQLDSWSAEAFF. The CDR3 nucleotides read TGTGCCAGCAGTCAGCTGGACAGTTGGTCGGCTGAAGCTTTCTTT.

The V gene is TRBV30, the J gene TRBJ1-2; D ambiguous. This CDR3 comprises 11 residues. The V gene's germline CDR1 is GTSNPN and CDR2 SVGIG (reference sequence). Trimming removed 1 base at V and 8 bases at J, with 8 bases between. For the CDR3, the DNA is TGTGCCTGGAGTGACGTCGGGGGCTACACCTTC. Protein: CAWSDVGGYTF.